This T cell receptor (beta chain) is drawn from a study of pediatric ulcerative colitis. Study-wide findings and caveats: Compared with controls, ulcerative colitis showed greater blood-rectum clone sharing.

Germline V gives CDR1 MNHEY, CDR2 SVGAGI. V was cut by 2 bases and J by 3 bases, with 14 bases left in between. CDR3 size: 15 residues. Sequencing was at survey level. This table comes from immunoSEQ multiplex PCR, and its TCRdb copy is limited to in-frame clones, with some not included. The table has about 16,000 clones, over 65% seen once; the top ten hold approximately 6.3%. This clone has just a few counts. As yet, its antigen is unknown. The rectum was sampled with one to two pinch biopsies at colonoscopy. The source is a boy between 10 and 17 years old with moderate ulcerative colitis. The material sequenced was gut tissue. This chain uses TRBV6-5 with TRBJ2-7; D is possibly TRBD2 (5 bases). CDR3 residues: CASSYPDREFYEQYF. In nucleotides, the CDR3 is TGTGCCAGCAGTTACCCGGACCGGGAATTCTACGAGCAGTACTTC.